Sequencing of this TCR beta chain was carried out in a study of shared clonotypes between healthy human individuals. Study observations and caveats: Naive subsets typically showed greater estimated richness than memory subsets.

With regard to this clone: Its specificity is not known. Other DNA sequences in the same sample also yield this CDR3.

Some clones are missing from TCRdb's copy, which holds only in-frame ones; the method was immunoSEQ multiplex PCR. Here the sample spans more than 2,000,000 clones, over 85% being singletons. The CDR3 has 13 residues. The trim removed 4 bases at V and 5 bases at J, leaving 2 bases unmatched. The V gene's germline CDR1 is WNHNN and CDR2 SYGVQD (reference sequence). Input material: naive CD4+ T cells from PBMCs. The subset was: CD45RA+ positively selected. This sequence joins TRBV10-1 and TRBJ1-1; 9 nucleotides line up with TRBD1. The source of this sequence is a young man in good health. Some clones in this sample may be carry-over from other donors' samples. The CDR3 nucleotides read TGCGCCAGCAGTGCCGACAGGGGGACTGAAGCTTTCTTT. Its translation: CASSADRGTEAFF.